These 30 T cell receptor beta chains were sequenced from one sample in a study of T cells after yellow fever vaccination. A single record per CDR3 protein comes from TCRdb applying MiXCR to the 5' RACE reads. The sample shows about 300,000 distinct CDR3 sequences, roughly 4.3% of them seen only once. Here the sequenced sample was PBMCs, taken 5 days after the yellow fever booster vaccination. The receptors derive from a man younger than 35 who received the YFV17D yellow fever vaccine.

This clonotype has a handful of counts. This chain uses TRBV6-6 with TRBJ2-7; 7 bases fit TRBD1. The CDR3 covers 14 residues. The germline CDR1 and CDR2 sequences are MNHNY and SVGAGI (reference sequence). V lost 6 bases, J lost 0 bases, and 5 bases stayed unmatched. CDR3 DNA: TGTGCCAGCAGGATAGGGGGCCGCTCCTACGAGCAGTACGTC. Translation gives CASRIGGRSYEQYV.

This clonotype was found many times. The chain employs TRBV5-1 and TRBJ2-1; 9 bases fit TRBD1. The CDR3 loop spans 16 amino acids. CDR1 and CDR2 (germline): SGHRS, YFSETQ. V was clipped by 4 bases and J by 12 bases; unmatched bases: 17. The CDR3: CASSVGQGHFIVGQFF. CDR3 sequence (DNA): TGCGCCAGCAGCGTGGGACAGGGCCACTTCATCGTTGGGCAGTTCTTC.

This clonotype came up many times. The gene calls are TRBV5-1 and TRBJ2-7; 9 bases line up with TRBD1. This CDR3 has 15 amino acids. Germline V CDR1 and CDR2: SGHRS, YFSETQ. J was trimmed by 9 bases and V by 4 bases; bases with no gene match: 14. Here the CDR3 reads CASSLDRGGLGGQYF. In DNA form, the CDR3 reads TGCGCCAGCAGCCTGGACAGGGGAGGCCTTGGGGGGCAGTACTTC.

The V call is TRBV12-3 or TRBV12-4, the J call TRBJ1-1; D uncertain. Trimming took off 5 bases at V and 4 bases at J, with 11 bases between the two ends. The CDR3 loop spans 13 amino acids. CDR3 DNA: TGTGCCAGCAGTCTCCGGACCCGCACTGAAGCTTTCTTT. Its protein is CASSLRTRTEAFF.

This clonotype was seen more than once but under ten times. J is TRBJ2-3 and V is TRBV7-6, with D possibly TRBD2 on 5 matching bases. V shed 0 bases and J shed 2 bases, with 12 bases lying between them. The CDR3 loop spans 16 amino acids. The germline CDR1 and CDR2 sequences are SGHVS and FNYEAQ. CDR3 DNA sequence: TGTGCCAGCAGCTTAGCCGCCGGGGTTAACACAGATACGCAGTATTTT. Translated: CASSLAAGVNTDTQYF.

The sample holds a few counts of this clonotype. The V gene is TRBV27, the J gene TRBJ2-7; the D gene is possibly TRBD1 (6 bases). The CDR3 totals 16 residues. From germline, CDR1 is MNHEY and CDR2 SMNVEV (reference sequence). Trimming left V 6 bases short and J 0 bases short, with 18 bases between. The CDR3 sequence is CASSQNPDSSSYEQYF. In nucleotides, the CDR3 is TGTGCCAGCAGCCAAAATCCGGACAGCAGCTCCTACGAGCAGTACTTC.

This clonotype was found many times. This chain connects TRBV7-2 to TRBJ2-7; D remains ambiguous. CDR3 length: 16 amino acids. The V end lost 1 base, the J end lost 3 bases, and 16 bases lay between the germline ends. CDR1 and CDR2 from the germline V gene are SGHTA and FQGNSA. The chain's CDR3 is CASSLGPLYSLYEQYV. The CDR3 DNA reads TGTGCCAGCAGCTTAGGCCCACTTTACAGCCTCTACGAGCAGTACGTC.

This clonotype was counted only a few times. V and J are TRBV6-5 and TRBJ2-7; the D gene is possibly TRBD2 (5 bases). This CDR3 is built from 14 residues. V lost 6 bases and J 4 bases, leaving 16 bases between the germline ends. Germline V gene lookup returns CDR1 MNHEY and CDR2 SVGAGI. In DNA form, the CDR3 reads TGTGCCAGCAGACCCCGCCGGGAACCTTACGAGCAGTACGTC. Translation: CASRPRREPYEQYV.

This clonotype was seen repeatedly, ten times or more. The chain is built from TRBV13 and TRBJ2-3; D is possibly TRBD2 (5 bases). CDR1 is PRHDT and CDR2 is FYEKMQ in the germline V gene (reference sequence). Deletions cut 3 bases from V and 1 base from J, with 11 bases between. This CDR3 comprises 15 residues. The CDR3 here is CASSFRLGGTDTQYF. For the CDR3, the DNA is TGTGCCAGCAGCTTTCGACTGGGAGGCACAGATACGCAGTATTTT.

In nucleotides, the CDR3 is TGCGCCAGCAGCACCTACAGGGACCAAGAGACCCAGTACTTC. As protein: CASSTYRDQETQYF. The chain combines TRBV5-1 with TRBJ2-5; a possible D gene is TRBD1 (6 bases). Deletions cut 4 bases from V and 0 bases from J, with 10 bases between. Germline V CDR1 and CDR2: SGHRS, YFSETQ. This CDR3 is 14 amino acids long. The full variable domain, completed using reference TRBV5-1 and TRBJ2-5, is KAGVTQTPRYLIKTRGQQVTLSCSPISGHRSVSWYQQTPGQGLQFLFEYFSETQRNKGNFPGRFSGRQFSNSRSEMNVSTLELGDSALYLCASSTYRDQETQYFGPGTRLLVL.

The chain links TRBV20-1 to TRBJ1-4, with no clear D. This CDR3 has 13 amino acids. V dropped 0 bases and J dropped 4 bases, with 6 bases sitting between them. Looked up from germline, CDR1 is DFQATT and CDR2 is SNEGSKA (reference sequence). Here the CDR3 reads CSAREQLNEKLFF. CDR3 DNA sequence: TGCAGTGCTAGAGAACAGCTTAATGAAAAACTGTTTTTT.

There are a few counts of this clonotype. This chain joins TRBV24-1 and TRBJ2-5; 8 bases are shared with TRBD1. V lost 4 bases and J lost 3; bases outside the gene matches: 9. The length of the CDR3 is 16 residues. Per germline, CDR1 KGHDR and CDR2 SFDVKD. The CDR3 sequence is CATSDRYGQGEETQYF. The CDR3 nucleotides are TGTGCCACCAGTGACCGTTATGGACAGGGCGAAGAGACCCAGTACTTC.

This clonotype has just a few counts. The V and J genes are TRBV28 and TRBJ1-5; D remains ambiguous. The CDR3 is made up of 12 amino acids. Per germline, CDR1 MDHEN and CDR2 SYDVKM. Trimming removed 10 bases from V and 9 bases from J, with 16 bases in between. The CDR3 coding sequence is TGTGCCACAAGTCCCCTCGACGGGCCCCAGCATTTT. Its translation is CATSPLDGPQHF.

This clonotype was seen a few times. The chain links TRBV20-1 to TRBJ2-5; D perhaps matches TRBD2 (5 bases). From germline, CDR1 is DFQATT and CDR2 SNEGSKA (reference sequence). The V end was cut by 7 bases, the J end by 4 bases, with 10 bases between. This CDR3 region has 11 residues. As DNA, the CDR3 is TGCAGTGTGAATGGGAGAGAGACCCAGTACTTC. As protein: CSVNGRETQYF.

This clonotype was found a few times. This chain uses TRBV6-1 with TRBJ2-7; 10 positions agree with TRBD1. Trimming removed 4 bases from V and 1 base from J; junction bases left unmatched: 4. This CDR3 has 15 amino acids. Germline V gives CDR1 MNHNS, CDR2 SASEGT. The CDR3 loop is CASSVRTGGSYEQYV. The DNA of the CDR3 is TGTGCCAGCAGTGTAAGGACAGGGGGTTCCTACGAGCAGTACGTC.

The genes are TRBV11-2 and TRBJ1-6; 8 nucleotides match TRBD1. V trimming: 5 bases; J trimming: 10 bases; junction bases outside the gene matches: 13. CDR1 is SGHAT and CDR2 is FQNNGV in the germline V gene. This CDR3 comprises 16 residues. CDR3 residues: CASSVGMNRGVSPLHF. CDR3 DNA: TGTGCCAGCAGCGTAGGGATGAACAGGGGGGTATCACCCCTCCACTTT.

V usage is TRBV15 and J usage is TRBJ1-1; 8 nucleotides match TRBD1. The CDR3 has 14 amino acids. Looked up from germline, CDR1 is LNHNV and CDR2 is YYDKDF (reference sequence). The trim removed 5 bases at V and 0 bases at J, leaving 2 bases unmatched. For the CDR3, the DNA is TGTGCCACCAGCGGACAGGGATTGAACACTGAAGCTTTCTTT. The encoded protein is CATSGQGLNTEAFF.

This clonotype was seen many times. The CDR3 reads CASSSQGIKTQYF. The DNA for the CDR3 is TGCGCCAGCAGCTCACAGGGGATTAAGACCCAGTACTTC. This sequence joins TRBV5-1 and TRBJ2-5, with TRBD1 matching 7 bases. Germline lookup yields CDR1 SGHRS and CDR2 YFSETQ. The ends lost 3 bases at V and 6 bases at J; junction bases unmatched: 5. This CDR3 comprises 13 residues.

This chain joins TRBV25-1 and TRBJ1-2; possible D gene TRBD1, 6 bases. Trimming took 6 bases from V and 7 from J, leaving 27 bases between them. Germline loops: CDR1 MGHDK, CDR2 SYGVNS. The CDR3 length is 17 residues. CDR3 region: CASRGLGDRLDPFGYTF. The CDR3 DNA is TGTGCCAGCAGGGGATTGGGAGACAGGTTGGACCCCTTTGGCTACACCTTC.

Ten or more counts support this clonotype. V usage is TRBV18 and J usage is TRBJ1-1; TRBD1 matches 11 bases. CDR3 length equals 16 residues. The germline CDR1 and CDR2 sequences are KGHSH and LQKENI. J was trimmed by 6 bases and V by 2 bases; bases with no gene match: 8. Here the CDR3 DNA reads TGTGCCAGCTCACCATCACCAGGACAGGGGGCCCCTGAAGCTTTCTTT. This gives the protein CASSPSPGQGAPEAFF.

This clonotype was counted only a few times. J is TRBJ1-1 and V is TRBV15; the D gene is possibly TRBD1 (6 bases). The V gene lost 1 base and the J gene lost 4 bases, with 22 bases spanning the gap. Per the germline V gene, CDR1 is LNHNV and CDR2 is YYDKDF (reference sequence). This CDR3 contains 18 residues. The CDR3 spells CATSRGRGYRVSGTEAFF. The CDR3 DNA sequence: TGTGCCACCAGCAGAGGACGGGGCTACAGGGTATCGGGCACTGAAGCTTTCTTT.

CDR3 bases: TGTGCCACCAGCAGAGATCCAGGGCTCAATCAGCCCCAGCATTTT. This codes for CATSRDPGLNQPQHF. The V and J genes are TRBV15 and TRBJ1-5, with D maybe TRBD1 (5 bases). The CDR3 spans 15 residues. V was pared by 0 bases and J by 3 bases, with 9 bases between. Germline-derived CDR1 and CDR2 are LNHNV and YYDKDF (reference sequence).

The chain uses TRBV7-8 and TRBJ2-3; 10 bases line up with TRBD2. J lost 3 bases, V lost 5 bases, and 5 bases had no gene match. Germline V CDR1 and CDR2: SGHVS, FQNEAQ. This CDR3 is built from 15 residues. This CDR3 is CASSGSGGDTDTQYF. The CDR3 DNA reads as TGTGCCAGCAGCGGGAGCGGGGGGGATACAGATACGCAGTATTTT.

This clonotype was seen only a few times. This chain uses TRBV2 with TRBJ2-7; 8 bases are a match to TRBD1. Per germline, CDR1 SNHLY and CDR2 FYNNEI. V was clipped by 6 bases and J by 4 bases; unmatched bases: 8. This CDR3 contains 14 residues. The CDR3 bases are TGTGCCAGCAGCTCGGAACAGGGGGGTTACGAGCAGTACGTC. It specifies CASSSEQGGYEQYV.

This clonotype was detected ten times or more. The chain combines TRBV6-1 with TRBJ2-5, with D possibly TRBD1 on 6 matching bases. CDR3 length: 15 amino acids. V lost 6 bases, J lost 2 bases, and 16 bases lay in between. The germline gives CDR1 MNHNS, CDR2 SASEGT. This CDR3 reads CASRTPGVKQETQYF. CDR3 coding DNA: TGTGCCAGCAGGACACCAGGGGTAAAACAAGAGACCCAGTACTTC.

The table lists this clonotype with many counts. The chain links TRBV24-1 to TRBJ2-3, with 9 positions matching TRBD1. Looked up from germline, CDR1 is KGHDR and CDR2 is SFDVKD. J was trimmed by 6 bases and V by 6 bases; bases with no gene match: 27. There are 21 residues in the CDR3. The CDR3 here is CATSNLLFRLPNRGLIDTQYF. The CDR3 region has the DNA TGTGCCACCAGTAATCTTCTTTTTCGATTGCCTAACAGGGGGCTGATCGATACGCAGTATTTT.

This chain links TRBV12-3 or TRBV12-4 with TRBJ1-5; TRBD1 agrees at 10 bases. The CDR3 contains 16 residues. The V and J ends lost 6 bases and 6 bases, in that order; junction bases with no gene match: 11. The CDR3: CASSIYDRGLGQPQHF. The CDR3 bases are TGTGCCAGCAGCATCTACGACAGGGGGCTTGGTCAGCCCCAGCATTTT.

This clonotype was found many times. This sequence joins TRBV9 and TRBJ2-3; possibly TRBD1 for D (5 bases). The germline V gene has CDR1 SGDLS and CDR2 YYNGEE. This CDR3 is 14 amino acids long. V was cut by 3 bases and J by 4 bases, with 12 bases left in between. Written as DNA, the CDR3 is TGTGCCAGCAGCGGAGCTCTGACAGCAGATACGCAGTATTTT. Its protein is CASSGALTADTQYF. The full variable domain, in which reference TRBV9 and TRBJ2-3 provide the parts outside the CDR3, is DSGVTQTPKHLITATGQRVTLRCSPRSGDLSVYWYQQSLDQGLQFLIQYYNGEERAKGNILERFSAQQFPDLHSELNLSSLELGDSALYFCASSGALTADTQYFGPGTRLTVL.

At least ten counts were recorded for this clonotype. This sequence joins TRBV7-8 and TRBJ1-4; D gene ambiguous. V gave up 2 bases and J gave up 5 bases, with 9 bases separating them. The V gene's germline CDR1 is SGHVS and CDR2 FQNEAQ. This CDR3 has 14 amino acids. The CDR3 region has the DNA TGTGCCAGCAGCTTACATCCTCTCAATGAAAAACTGTTTTTT. It specifies CASSLHPLNEKLFF.

This clonotype was seen more than once but under ten times. The chain links TRBV13 to TRBJ2-7, with a tentative D call TRBD2 (7 bases). Germline V CDR1 and CDR2: PRHDT, FYEKMQ (reference sequence). This CDR3 contains 14 residues. V was clipped by 4 bases and J by 2 bases, with 12 bases between them. In DNA, the CDR3 is TGTGCCAGCAGCTCGGGGGGCGCCCCCTACGAGCAGTACGTC. Its translation: CASSSGGAPYEQYV.